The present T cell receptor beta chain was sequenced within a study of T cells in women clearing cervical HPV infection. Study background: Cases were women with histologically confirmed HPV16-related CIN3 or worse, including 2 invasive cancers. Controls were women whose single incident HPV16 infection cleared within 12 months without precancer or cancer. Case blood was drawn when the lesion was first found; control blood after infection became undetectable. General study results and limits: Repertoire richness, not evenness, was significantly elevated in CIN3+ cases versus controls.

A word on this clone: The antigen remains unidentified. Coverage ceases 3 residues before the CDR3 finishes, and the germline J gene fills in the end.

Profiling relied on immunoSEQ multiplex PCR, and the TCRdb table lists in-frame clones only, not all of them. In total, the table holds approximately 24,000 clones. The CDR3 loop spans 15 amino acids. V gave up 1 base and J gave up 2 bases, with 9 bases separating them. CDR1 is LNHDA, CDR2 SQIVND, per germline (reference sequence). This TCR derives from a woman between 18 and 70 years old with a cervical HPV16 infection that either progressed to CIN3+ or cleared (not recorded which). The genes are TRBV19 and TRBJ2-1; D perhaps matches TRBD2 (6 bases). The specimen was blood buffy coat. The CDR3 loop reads CASSIGRGTYNEQFF. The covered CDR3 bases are TGTGCCAGTAGTATAGGACGCGGGACCTACAATGAG.